This T cell receptor (beta chain) was identified during a study of identical twins. Only healthy Caucasians were included as donors. MiXCR, run by TCRdb on the 5' RACE reads, gives a single entry per CDR3 protein. This table has 600,000 to 850,000 distinct CDR3 sequences, roughly 18% appearing once. The sample was also linked to a second study, of T cells expressing NK-cell markers. That publication notes: Sequencing of TCR beta repertoires drew on sorted CD3+CD56+NKG2C+, CD3+CD56+NKG2C- and CD3+CD56-NKG2C+ T cells. The study found dominant NKG2C+ clonotypes at 1.0-7.0% of CD8+ T cells in six donors. In a few donors, dominant clonotypes made up about 28.3-60.1% of CD3+CD56-NKG2C+ cells.

The TCR comes from a woman younger than 30 in good health. The sequencing sample was made of PBMCs.

In DNA, the CDR3 is TGTGCCAGCAGCCCGCTACAGAAGAACACTGAAGCTTTCTTT. This gives the protein CASSPLQKNTEAFF. The genes are TRBV3-1 and TRBJ1-1; the D is unclear. V lost 4 bases and J 1 base, leaving 10 bases between the germline ends. The CDR3 spans 14 residues. The germline CDR1 and CDR2 sequences are LGHDT and YNNKEL (reference sequence). Supplemented by reference TRBV3-1 and TRBJ1-1, the full variable domain reads DTAVSQTPKYLVTQMGNDKSIKCEQNLGHDTMYWYKQDSKKFLKIMFSYNNKELIINETVPNRFSPKSPDKAHLNLHINSLELGDSAVYFCASSPLQKNTEAFFGQGTRLTVV.